The TCR beta chain described here comes from a study of blood T cell repertoires in COVID-19 (dated by TCRdb to 2018 to 2020). Regarding the complete study: Samples covering the acute and convalescent phases of COVID-19 were provided by collaborators in the United States, Italy and Spain. The prospective study material was composed of cDNA or gDNA derived from T cells, B-cell-depleted T cells, or PBMCs. The repertoires were released in a freely available public database meant as a resource for research on the immune response to SARS-CoV-2. The dataset comprised deeply sampled blood TCRbeta repertoires from subjects exposed to, actively infected with, or recovered from COVID-19. Sample metadata almost always included a de-identified subject ID, COVID-19 status, age in years and sex. The samples were drawn from the first 160 participants of the ongoing ImmuneRACE study and from more than 1,000 subjects provided by 6 global collaborators. Where HLA class I and class II types were available, the types were taken from metadata supplied by the sample provider, not from assay-based typing. The study at large found these results: Clinical and demographic metadata were provided uncurated, with the amount varying by source and participant.

In Seattle, one collaborating source enrolled patients while the infection was active and tracked those patients longitudinally over the course of disease. The collaborating institutions used their own protocols to collect whole blood in K2EDTA tubes. Collaborator samples were shipped for TCRbeta analysis as frozen whole blood, isolated PBMCs, or DNA extracted from either sample type. The immunoSEQ Assay, a bias-controlled multiplex PCR, was used to amplify TCRbeta CDR3 regions from genomic DNA. The paper's data handling went like this. The number of nucleated cells in each sample was estimated by amplification of reference gene primers within the assay. Sequence reads were collapsed and filtered to measure the absolute abundance of every unique TCRbeta CDR3 rearrangement. Productive Simpson clonality was computed per sample as the square root of Simpson's diversity index over productive rearrangements. TCRdb holds this immuneACCESS table with in-frame rearrangements only. Some clones are missing; in checked studies, unresolved V genes explain under half, and the rest has no known cause. V, J and clone size are taken as reported in that table, and D and trimming were inferred from the DNA itself. Within this sample are some 64,000 clones, with around 70% of them counted one time only. In total, the top ten clones hold around 5.1% of the sample.

CDR1 LGHNA and CDR2 YSLEER were looked up in the germline V gene. The CDR3 sequence holds 15 residues, the cysteine and phenylalanine included. CDR3 DNA is the only sequence kept; it has 45 bases, read in frame from the first base. V is cut by 1 base and J by 3 bases, and the space between the germline ends is 12 bases. On this clone itself: It has no known antigen specificity. Per-base quality was not reported, and no clone a single base away is much larger than it.

This chain joins TRBV4-3 to TRBJ1-2, and perhaps TRBD1 as D gene, on 5 matching bases. The sequenced sample consisted of peripheral blood. The TCR was taken from a woman in her seventies with COVID-19, enrolled during active disease. This receptor carries the CDR3 CASSQAAGGDYGYTF. In nucleotide form, the sequence is TGCGCCAGCAGCCAAGCTGCTGGGGGGGACTATGGCTACACCTTC.